This entry is about one TCR beta chain. This sample was taken from a study of blood T cells in healthy people across ages. Those donating, healthy Caucasian individuals from Russia, were aged roughly 6 to 100. Per-sample PBMC isolation yielded at least 6.5 million cells. Germline CDR1 reads PRHDT; CDR2 reads FYEKMQ (reference sequence). The V gene end was trimmed by 4 bases and the J gene end by 0 bases; junction bases not matched to a gene: 2. The CDR3 is made up of 15 amino acids. Alongside a J-beta primer mix, a sample-barcoded 5' primer served in a second PCR lasting about 7 to 12 cycles. TCRdb called the 5' RACE reads again in MiXCR, with one record for every CDR3 protein. The sample contains about 800,000 distinct CDR3 sequences, over 45% of which appear only once.

The V call is TRBV13, the J call TRBJ2-3, with 9 bases that match TRBD1. The clonotype comes from a man aged 25-45 years in good health. The sample consisted of blood. The CDR3 nucleotides read TGTGCCAGCAGCTGGACAGGGGAAAGCACAGATACGCAGTATTTT. Its translation is CASSWTGESTDTQYF.